This T cell receptor beta chain was obtained from a study of Tregs in tolerant kidney transplant recipients. V dropped 0 bases and J dropped 5; count of bases not matched to a gene: 12. The CDR3 runs 18 residues. Germline V gene lookup returns CDR1 SGHRS and CDR2 YFSETQ. Points on this clone: Its antigen is not identified.

Study results and limitations: Biological reproducibility was not directly addressed, but technical replication error appeared minimal. Expanding Tregs on activated donor B cells appeared to best identify donor-specific TCRbeta clones. Validation in larger populations is needed because few patients were studied.

Thawed PBMCs were FACS-sorted into unstimulated CD4+CD25+CD127- regulatory T cells, CD4+CD25- non-regulatory cells, CD4 and CD8 cells. Clones were sequenced by immunoSEQ multiplex PCR, and TCRdb holds only the in-frame ones, with some missing. The sample includes some 88,000 clones, approximately 90% of them seen just once. The sequenced sample consisted of CD8+ T cells from blood. This clonotype originated in a human donor in good health. V gene TRBV5-1 combines with J gene TRBJ2-7, with 12 nucleotides matching TRBD1. CDR3 in amino acids: CASSLEGQGATFSDEQYF. The CDR3 coding sequence is TGCGCCAGCAGCTTGGAGGGACAGGGGGCAACTTTTTCTGACGAGCAGTACTTC.